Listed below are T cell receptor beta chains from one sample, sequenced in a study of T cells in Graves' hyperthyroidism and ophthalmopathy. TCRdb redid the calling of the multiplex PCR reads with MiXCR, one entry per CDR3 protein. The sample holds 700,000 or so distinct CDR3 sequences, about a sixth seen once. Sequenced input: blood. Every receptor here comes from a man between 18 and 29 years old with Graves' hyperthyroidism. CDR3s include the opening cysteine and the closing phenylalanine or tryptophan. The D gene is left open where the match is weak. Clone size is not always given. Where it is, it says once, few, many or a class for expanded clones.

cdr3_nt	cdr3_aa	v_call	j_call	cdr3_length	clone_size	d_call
TGTGCCAGCAGCTTCCACTCGACGGGTTCGGAGACCCAGTACTTC	CASSFHSTGSETQYF	TRBV11-2	TRBJ2-5	15	many	-
TGTGCCACCAGTGACCTGGGCCTAGCGGGAGTTCCCGGGGAGCTGTTTTTT	CATSDLGLAGVPGELFF	TRBV24-1	TRBJ2-2	17	few	TRBD2
TGCAGCGTTGAGCAGGGACTAGCGGGAGGGCCTAAGTACAATGAGCAGTTCTTC	CSVEQGLAGGPKYNEQFF	TRBV29-1	TRBJ2-1	18	-	TRBD2
TGTGCCAGCAGTCTGGCCAGCATCGCTAATGAGCAGTTCTTC	CASSLASIANEQFF	TRBV6-1	TRBJ2-1	14	many	-
TGTGCCAGCAGTGAAAAAGCTAGCGGGAGCAACGAGCAGTACTTC	CASSEKASGSNEQYF	TRBV6-1	TRBJ2-7	15	many	TRBD2
TGTGCCACCAGCAGAACAGGGTTCACTCAAGAGACCCAGTACTTC	CATSRTGFTQETQYF	TRBV15	TRBJ2-5	15	many	-
TGCAGCGCTCACCCGGGACATAGGCCTTGTTATGAGCAGTTCTTC	CSAHPGHRPCYEQFF	TRBV20-1	TRBJ2-1	15	-	-
TGTGCCAGCAGCCTAACTAGCGGGAGAGCGTCCTACGAGCAGTACTTC	CASSLTSGRASYEQYF	TRBV3-1	TRBJ2-7	16	many	TRBD2
TGTGCCAGCAGTGGGACAGGGGATGATCAGCCCCAGCATTTT	CASSGTGDDQPQHF	TRBV28	TRBJ1-5	14	-	TRBD1
TGTGCCAGCAGGGAGACAGGGAACTATGGCTACACCTTC	CASRETGNYGYTF	TRBV28	TRBJ1-2	13	many	TRBD1
TGCAGCGTTGAAAGGCAGTCTAGGGGCTACACCTTC	CSVERQSRGYTF	TRBV29-1	TRBJ1-2	12	-	-
TGTGCCAGCAGTTCCATCAGTAGCGGGATAAGCGATGAGCAGTTCTTC	CASSSISSGISDEQFF	TRBV28	TRBJ2-1	16	many	TRBD2
TGTGCCAGCAGTCCGACAGGGGAGCTCTACAATGAGCAGTTCTTC	CASSPTGELYNEQFF	TRBV9	TRBJ2-1	15	few	TRBD1
TGCAGCGCAAGACAGGGCAGATCAGATACGCAGTATTTT	CSARQGRSDTQYF	TRBV29-1	TRBJ2-3	13	few	TRBD1
TGCAGCGTTGAGATTGACAGGGGCGACGAGCAGTACTTC	CSVEIDRGDEQYF	TRBV29-1	TRBJ2-7	13	-	TRBD1
TGCAGTGAACAGGTTGTGGGAGACTCCTCCGAGCAGTACTTC	CSEQVVGDSSEQYF	TRBV20-1	TRBJ2-7	14	few	-
TGTGCTAGTGGTGGCCCACGAGGGGCTGGATATGGCTACACCTTC	CASGGPRGAGYGYTF	TRBV12-5	TRBJ1-2	15	many	-
TGCGCCAGCTACCAGGGCGGGGGGAACACTGAAGCTTTCTTT	CASYQGGGNTEAFF	TRBV5-1	TRBJ1-1	14	-	-
TGTGCCAGCAGCTTAGCCCGGACAGGGGGTCGACCCCTCCACTTT	CASSLARTGGRPLHF	TRBV11-3	TRBJ1-6	15	-	TRBD1
TGTGCCAGCAGTGGTGTACTTTCTGGAAACACCATATATTTT	CASSGVLSGNTIYF	TRBV2	TRBJ1-3	14	-	-
TGCAGTGCTAGAGATAACGGACCTAATGAGCAGTTCTTC	CSARDNGPNEQFF	TRBV20-1	TRBJ2-1	13	many	-
TGCGCCAGCAGCCAAGATTGGCTCTCCGTCAATCAGCCCCAGCATTTT	CASSQDWLSVNQPQHF	TRBV4-3	TRBJ1-5	16	few	-
TGCAGTGCTAGAAGGCGCGGGGAAGCCTACGAGCAGTACTTC	CSARRRGEAYEQYF	TRBV20-1	TRBJ2-7	14	-	-
TGTGCCAGTAGCCTGGGGACAGGCGCGGCGTACGAGCAGTACTTC	CASSLGTGAAYEQYF	TRBV19	TRBJ2-7	15	few	TRBD1
TGCGCCAGCAGCTTAAGGGCGGGAGGGCCCTCGAATGAGCAGTTCTTC	CASSLRAGGPSNEQFF	TRBV5-1	TRBJ2-1	16	few	TRBD2
TGCAGTGCCTATGAGGGGGTTACCTACGAGCAGTACTTC	CSAYEGVTYEQYF	TRBV20-1	TRBJ2-7	13	-	-
TGTGCCAGCAGCTGGGGGGGGTACAGGGTAGACTCCTACGAGCAGTACTTC	CASSWGGYRVDSYEQYF	TRBV5-6	TRBJ2-7	17	-	-
TGCAGCGCCGCTACTAGCGGGATGAATGAGCAGTTCTTC	CSAATSGMNEQFF	TRBV29-1	TRBJ2-1	13	many	TRBD2
TGCAGTGCTTTGGACAGGGGTAACGAGCAGTACTTC	CSALDRGNEQYF	TRBV20-1	TRBJ2-7	12	many	TRBD1
TGTGCCACCAGGGGTGGGAACACTGAAGCTTTCTTT	CATRGGNTEAFF	TRBV24-1	TRBJ1-1	12	-	-
TGTGCCAGCAGTTTGGCAGGGCCCGGGTACGAGCAGTACTTC	CASSLAGPGYEQYF	TRBV27	TRBJ2-7	14	many	-
TGTGCCAGCAGTTTCGGAGCAGGCACTAATTCACCCCTCCACTTT	CASSFGAGTNSPLHF	TRBV12-3/TRBV12-4	TRBJ1-6	15	-	-
TGTGCCAGCAGCGGGCAGAGGGAGACCCAGTACTTC	CASSGQRETQYF	TRBV11-1	TRBJ2-5	12	many	-
TGTGCCAGCAGCCCTTTGGGGACTAACTATGGCTACACCTTC	CASSPLGTNYGYTF	TRBV28	TRBJ1-2	14	-	-
TGTGCCAGCAGTTCCTACGGGGGGGCGCAAGGCTACACCTTC	CASSSYGGAQGYTF	TRBV7-8	TRBJ1-2	14	-	-
TGCAGTGCTAGTGGGGGCTTTGGAGCCAAAAACATTCAGTACTTC	CSASGGFGAKNIQYF	TRBV20-1	TRBJ2-4	15	many	-
TGTGCCAGCAGTTTTACAGGGATAGGAAACACCATATATTTT	CASSFTGIGNTIYF	TRBV28	TRBJ1-3	14	few	-